Following are 2 T cell receptor beta chains from one sample sequenced in a study of CD8+CD57+ T cells in acquired aplastic anemia. Individuals selected for sequencing had exhibited CD8+CD57+ cell expansion on flow cytometry. Both TCR beta VDJ combination and CDR3 sequence profiling were carried out. Genomic DNA was the template for this profiling. TCRdb re-called the reads with MiXCR, one entry per CDR3 protein. Of hundreds of thousands of distinct CDR3 sequences in the sample, around 30% were seen once. Sequencing was performed on sorted CD4+, CD8+, or CD8+CD57+ T cells (not recorded which) from PBMCs. All receptors come from a human donor with aplastic anemia.

This clonotype was detected a few times. A much larger clonotype is one base distant, so this may be a read error. The chain employs TRBV2 and TRBJ2-1; D possibly matches TRBD1 or TRBD2 (6 bases each). The length of the CDR3 is 14 residues. Looked up from germline, CDR1 is SNHLY and CDR2 is FYNNEI. V lost 7 bases and J lost 10, with 20 bases in between. The CDR3 DNA reads as TGTGCCAGCAATAAAGGGTACGGGGGCAACGAGCAGTTCTTC. Translation gives CASNKGYGGNEQFF.

This clonotype was observed a few times. This chain links TRBV18 with TRBJ2-5; D is undetermined. The CDR3 loop spans 14 amino acids. V lost 3 bases and J 5 bases, leaving 13 bases between the germline ends. Germline CDR1 reads KGHSH; CDR2 reads LQKENI. CDR3 nucleotides: TGTGCCAGCTCACCGACCCGCCAGGAGGAGACCCAGTACTTC. Translated, it gives CASSPTRQEETQYF. The entire variable domain, with the rest obtained from reference TRBV18 and TRBJ2-5, is as follows: NAGVMQNPRHLVRRRGQEARLRCSPMKGHSHVYWYRQLPEEGLKFMVYLQKENIIDESGMPKERFSAEFPKEGPSILRIQQVVRGDSAAYFCASSPTRQEETQYFGPGTRLLVL.